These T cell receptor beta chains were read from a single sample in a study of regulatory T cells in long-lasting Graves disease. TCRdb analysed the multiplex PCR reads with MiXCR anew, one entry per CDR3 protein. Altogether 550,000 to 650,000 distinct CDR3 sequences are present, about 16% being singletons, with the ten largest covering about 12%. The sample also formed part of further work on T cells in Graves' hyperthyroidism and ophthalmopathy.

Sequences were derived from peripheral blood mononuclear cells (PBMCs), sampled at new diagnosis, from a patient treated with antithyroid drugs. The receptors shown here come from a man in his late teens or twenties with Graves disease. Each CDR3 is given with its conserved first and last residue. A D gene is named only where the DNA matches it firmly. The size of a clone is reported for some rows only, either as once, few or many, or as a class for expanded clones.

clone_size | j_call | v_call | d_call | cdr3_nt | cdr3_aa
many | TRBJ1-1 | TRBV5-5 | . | TGTGCCAGCAGCCCCGTGACGAGGGCGGATGAAGCTTTCTTT | CASSPVTRADEAFF
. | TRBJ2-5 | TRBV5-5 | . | TGTGCCAGCAGCTTGGAATTGGGGCAAGAGACCCAGTACTTC | CASSLELGQETQYF
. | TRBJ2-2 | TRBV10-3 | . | TGTGCCATCAGTGAGCCCAGGGTAGGGATAGCCGACACCGGGGAGCTGTTTTTT | CAISEPRVGIADTGELFF
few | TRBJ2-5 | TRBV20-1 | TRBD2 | TGCAGTGCTAGAGATCATGCTAGCGGAGGAGAGACCCAGTACTTC | CSARDHASGGETQYF
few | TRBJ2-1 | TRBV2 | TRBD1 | TGTGCCAGCAAAGCCGGACAGGGGCGATACAATGAGCAGTTCTTC | CASKAGQGRYNEQFF
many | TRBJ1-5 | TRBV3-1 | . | TGTGCCAGCAGCCAGGAGAAGGGGCCCCAGCATTTT | CASSQEKGPQHF
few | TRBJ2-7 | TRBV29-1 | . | TGCAGCGTTGCCGTCGGCTTCTCCAACTACGAGCAGTACTTC | CSVAVGFSNYEQYF
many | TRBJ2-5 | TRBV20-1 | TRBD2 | TGCAGTGCGCGAAGGGGAGGGCCGAAAGAGACCCAGTACTTC | CSARRGGPKETQYF
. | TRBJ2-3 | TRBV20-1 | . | TGCAGTACCGCGACTTCGCACACAGATACGCAGTATTTT | CSTATSHTDTQYF
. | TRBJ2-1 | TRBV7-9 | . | TGTGCCAGCAGCTTAGTGCAGGGGCGGAATGAGCAGTTCTTC | CASSLVQGRNEQFF
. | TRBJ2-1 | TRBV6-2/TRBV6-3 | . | TGTGCCAGCAGTTACGGAATTCAAGGGTCCAATGAGCAGTTCTTC | CASSYGIQGSNEQFF
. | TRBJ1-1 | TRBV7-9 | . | TGTGCCAGCAGCCCCCCGCCGGTGAACACTGAAGCTTTCTTT | CASSPPPVNTEAFF
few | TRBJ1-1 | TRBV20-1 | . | TGCAGTGCTAGAGATTGGCGGGGGACCGACACTGAAGCTTTCTTT | CSARDWRGTDTEAFF
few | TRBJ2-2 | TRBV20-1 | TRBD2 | TGCAGTGCCCAGACTAGCGGGAGGGAGAACACCGGGGAGCTGTTTTTT | CSAQTSGRENTGELFF
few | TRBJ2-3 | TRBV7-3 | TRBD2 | TGTGCCAGCAGCCCCAGCGGGCTAGCGGGGGCCACAGATACGCAGTATTTT | CASSPSGLAGATDTQYF
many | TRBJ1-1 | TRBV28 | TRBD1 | TGTGCCAGCAGTTTACGGGGATCCAGGGGGACCACTGAAGCTTTCTTT | CASSLRGSRGTTEAFF
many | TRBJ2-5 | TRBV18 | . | TGTGCCAGCAGCCGACAGAGCCAAGAGACCCAGTACTTC | CASSRQSQETQYF
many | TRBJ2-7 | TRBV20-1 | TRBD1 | TGCAGTGCTAGAGGGGGGACAGGGGCGGTCGAGCAGTACTTC | CSARGGTGAVEQYF
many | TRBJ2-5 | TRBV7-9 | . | TGTGCCAGCAGCTTAGTAGGGATCCCAGAGACCCAGTACTTC | CASSLVGIPETQYF
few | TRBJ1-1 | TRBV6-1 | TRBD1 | TGTGCCAGCAGGTTGACAGGGTCAAAGGGCACTGAAGCTTTCTTT | CASRLTGSKGTEAFF